These 19 T cell receptor beta chains share one sample of origin, sequenced in a study of T cells in women clearing cervical HPV infection (dated by TCRdb to between 2017 and 2018). The protocol used for the library was the immunoSEQ multiplex PCR assay. The table comes from immuneACCESS by way of TCRdb, which keeps in-frame sequences with V and J called. Part of the clones is missing from these tables; in studies checked, under half for an unresolved V gene and the rest for unknown reasons. For this sample, the table gives under 45,000 clones. The ten largest clones represent about 7.3% of the sample. The sample taken for sequencing was blood buffy coat. Source of these receptors: a woman aged 18 to 75 with a cervical HPV16 infection that either progressed to CIN3+ or cleared (not recorded which).

This clone shows up as medium-sized (0.01 to 0.1%) by frequency. The sequence runs out 3 residues before the end of the CDR3; the remainder is reconstructed from the germline J gene. This sample also contains other DNA sequences that code for the same CDR3. V gene TRBV10-3 combines with J gene TRBJ2-7, with 9 bases lining up with TRBD2. CDR1 and CDR2 from the germline V gene are ENHRY and SYGVKD. The CDR3 is 15 residues long. V shed 3 bases, J shed 3 bases, and the junction held 6 bases outside the gene matches. The CDR3 sequence is CAISEELAGNYEQYF. The part of the CDR3 DNA that was read is TGTGCCATCAGTGAAGAGCTAGCGGGAAACTACGAG.

As to this clone: The sequenced fragment ends 3 residues before the CDR3 boundary, so the rest is inferred from the germline J gene. The chain uses TRBV19 and TRBJ2-5, with 10 bases lining up with TRBD1. Germline-derived CDR1 and CDR2 are LNHDA and SQIVND (reference sequence). There are 18 residues in the CDR3. V lost 5 bases to trimming and J lost 5 bases; unmatched junction nucleotides: 17. The CDR3 bases that were read are TGTGCCAGTAGTTCCCTTTTTTCCGGGACAGGGGATGGTGAGACC. Its protein is CASSSLFSGTGDGET. The entire CDR3 protein is CASSSLFSGTGDGETQYF.

As regards this clone: The observed sequence ends 3 residues before the CDR3 terminus, with the missing tail filled in from the germline J gene. The V call is TRBV20-1, the J call TRBJ2-3, with D possibly being TRBD2 (6 bases). This CDR3 is 13 amino acids long. The germline V gene encodes CDR1 DFQATT and CDR2 SNEGSKA (reference sequence). V shed 5 bases and J shed 3 bases, with 12 bases lying between them. The part of the CDR3 DNA that was read is TGCAGTGCTCCCTCTAGCGCGACAGATACG. Translation: CSAPSSATDT. The full CDR3 protein is CSAPSSATDTQYF.

With regard to this clone: The DNA ends 3 residues before the CDR3 does, and the rest of the CDR3 is filled in from the germline J gene. V gene TRBV7-3 combines with J gene TRBJ1-1, with 7 positions matching TRBD1. V gave up 0 bases and J gave up 1 base; unmatched junction bases: 2. This CDR3 region has 15 residues. Germline V gives CDR1 SGHTA, CDR2 FQGTGA. This CDR3 is CASSLTGGANTEAFF. The CDR3 DNA, read in part, is TGTGCCAGCAGCTTAACAGGGGGCGCGAACACTGAA.

Details on this clone: The read stops 3 residues short of the end of the CDR3; the missing end is completed from the germline J gene. The rearrangement links TRBV2 to TRBJ2-7; 10 nucleotides line up with TRBD2. The V gene end was trimmed by 4 bases and the J gene end by 4 bases; junction bases not matched to a gene: 10. Germline V CDR1 and CDR2: SNHLY, FYNNEI. There are 16 residues in the CDR3. Partial CDR3 DNA: TGTGCCAGCAGTGTCGCGACTAGCGGGCCCCTTTACGAG. It encodes CASSVATSGPLYE. Given in full, the CDR3 is CASSVATSGPLYEQYF. Filled out from reference TRBV2 and TRBJ2-7, the complete variable domain reads EPEVTQTPSHQVTQMGQEVILRCVPISNHLYFYWYRQILGQKVEFLVSFYNNEISEKSEIFDDQFSVERPDGSNFTLKIRSTKLEDSAMYFCASSVATSGPLYEQYFGPGTRLTVT.

To note about this clone: The read terminates 3 residues ahead of where the CDR3 ends, so the germline J gene completes it. The chain joins TRBV2 to TRBJ1-1, with a possible D match to TRBD1 (6 bases). The germline V gene encodes CDR1 SNHLY and CDR2 FYNNEI. The CDR3 is 14 amino acids. The CDR3 here is CASSEAAGTRGAFF. The CDR3 DNA, read in part, is TGTGCCAGCAGTGAAGCGGCCGGGACACGCGGA.

For this clone: The read falls 3 residues short of the CDR3 end, and the missing part is taken from the germline J gene. The chain combines TRBV4-1 with TRBJ2-3; 9 positions agree with TRBD2. The germline V gene encodes CDR1 MGHRA and CDR2 YSYEKL. V gave up 3 bases and J gave up 2 bases; unmatched junction bases: 9. CDR3 size: 17 residues. The CDR3 here is CASSHPTSGHYTDTQYF. CDR3 bases read: TGCGCCAGCAGCCACCCGACTAGCGGACACTACACAGATACG.

On this clone itself: The CDR3 end is not reached by the read, which stops 3 residues before it; the germline J gene fills it in. The chain couples TRBV20-1 to TRBJ2-1; possible D gene TRBD1, 6 bases. The V gene lost 5 bases and the J gene lost 8 bases, with 22 bases spanning the gap. From germline, CDR1 is DFQATT and CDR2 SNEGSKA (reference sequence). CDR3 length: 15 residues. The DNA read from the CDR3 is TGCAGTGCTCACGTCCAACAGGGCATTGGGGATGAG. Protein sequence: CSAHVQQGIGDE. The full CDR3 is CSAHVQQGIGDEQFF.

Turning to this clone: Read sequence stops 3 residues before the CDR3 end, and the germline J gene provides the missing end. The genes are TRBV5-1 and TRBJ2-2; D perhaps matches TRBD1 (6 bases). The CDR3 consists of 15 residues. Per germline, CDR1 SGHRS and CDR2 YFSETQ. The V gene lost 1 base and the J gene lost 2 bases, with 9 bases spanning the gap. The covered CDR3 bases are TGCGCCAGCAGCTTGAGGACAGACAACACCGGGGAG. It yields the protein CASSLRTDNTGE. The whole CDR3 sequence is CASSLRTDNTGELFF.

Concerning this clone: The read terminates 3 residues before the CDR3 end, so the remaining end is supplied by the germline J gene. The gene calls are TRBV6-2 or TRBV6-3 and TRBJ2-2, with TRBD2 matching over 9 bases. CDR1 and CDR2 (germline): MNHEY, SVGEGT. V shed 4 bases and J 4 bases; nucleotides not matched to a gene: 7. The CDR3 length is 16 residues. The CDR3 DNA, read in part, is TGTGCCAGCAGTTCCCTTAGCGGGAGAGGCACCGGGGAG. Translating gives CASSSLSGRGTGE. Given in full, the CDR3 is CASSSLSGRGTGELFF.

Note on this clone: The read finishes 3 residues shy of the CDR3 end, and the germline J gene is used to complete it. The chain employs TRBV27 and TRBJ2-5, with TRBD2 matching 9 bases. CDR1 and CDR2 (germline): MNHEY, SMNVEV (reference sequence). The V segment lost 6 bases and the J segment 5 bases; nucleotides outside the gene matches: 10. The CDR3 is 15 amino acids. The CDR3 loop is CASSNGGLAGETQYF. The covered CDR3 bases are TGTGCCAGCAGCAACGGGGGACTAGCAGGGGAGACC.

CDR3 DNA (partial): TGCGCCAGCAGCTTGGTGGCATCTGGAACTAATGAAAAA. It is translated as CASSLVASGTNEK. The CDR3 reads in full as CASSLVASGTNEKLFF. The V gene is TRBV5-1, the J gene TRBJ1-4; the D is unclear. The sequence runs out 3 residues before the end of the CDR3; the remainder is reconstructed from the germline J gene. From germline, CDR1 is SGHRS and CDR2 YFSETQ. This CDR3 is built from 16 residues. Trimming took 0 bases from V and 1 from J, leaving 10 bases between them. The whole variable domain, remainder taken from reference TRBV5-1 and TRBJ1-4, is KAGVTQTPRYLIKTRGQQVTLSCSPISGHRSVSWYQQTPGQGLQFLFEYFSETQRNKGNFPGRFSGRQFSNSRSEMNVSTLELGDSALYLCASSLVASGTNEKLFFGSGTQLSVL.

Turning to this clone: The sequence runs out 3 residues before the end of the CDR3; the remainder is reconstructed from the germline J gene. The chain combines TRBV11-2 with TRBJ2-3, with no clear D. The length of the CDR3 is 15 residues. Trimming stripped 4 bases from V and 5 bases from J, with 16 bases between. Germline V lookup: CDR1 SGHAT, CDR2 FQNNGV. This CDR3 is CASSSPAGQVDTQYF. CDR3 bases read: TGTGCCAGCAGCTCCCCTGCAGGCCAGGTAGATACG.

To note about this clone: The read ends 3 residues early relative to the CDR3; the germline J gene fills the gap. V usage is TRBV19 and J usage is TRBJ1-5; 7 positions agree with TRBD1. The V and J ends lost 6 bases and 7 bases, in that order; junction bases with no gene match: 6. The CDR3 extends over 13 amino acids. From germline, CDR1 is LNHDA and CDR2 SQIVND (reference sequence). The CDR3: CASRDREGQPQHF. The CDR3 bases that were read are TGTGCCAGTAGAGACAGGGAGGGACAGCCC.

As for this clone: With the read ending 3 residues before the CDR3 end, the germline J gene is used to fill in that end. The chain uses TRBV19 and TRBJ2-5; D unresolved. The CDR3 loop spans 14 amino acids. CDR1 is LNHDA and CDR2 is SQIVND in the germline V gene (reference sequence). V gave up 6 bases and J gave up 0 bases, with 11 bases separating them. The CDR3 bases that were read are TGTGCCAGTAGCGAGTACAATCACCAAGAGACC. Protein product: CASSEYNHQET. The full CDR3 protein reads CASSEYNHQETQYF.

Concerning this clone: The read terminates 3 residues ahead of where the CDR3 ends, so the germline J gene completes it. The V call is TRBV12-3 or TRBV12-4, the J call TRBJ2-7, with 9 bases matching TRBD2. This CDR3 has 14 amino acids. The V gene end was trimmed by 5 bases and the J gene end by 3 bases; junction bases not matched to a gene: 5. This chain's CDR3 is CASSMASGIYEQYF. The covered CDR3 bases are TGTGCCAGCAGTATGGCTAGCGGGATCTACGAG.

Worth noting for this clone: The read ends 3 residues before the CDR3 terminus; that terminus is restored from the germline J gene. The genes are TRBV5-6 and TRBJ1-1; D is uncertain. Trimming removed 2 bases from V and 7 bases from J, with 15 bases in between. Germline V gene lookup returns CDR1 SGHDT and CDR2 YYEEEE. The CDR3 is made up of 14 amino acids. The CDR3 protein is CASSFFDRHSEAFF. CDR3 DNA (partial): TGTGCCAGCAGCTTCTTTGACCGTCACAGTGAA.

As to this clone: The sequence runs out 3 residues before the end of the CDR3; the remainder is reconstructed from the germline J gene. The gene calls are TRBV7-8 and TRBJ1-5, with D possibly matching TRBD1 (5 bases). V was pared by 1 base and J by 4 bases, with 14 bases between. This CDR3 has 16 amino acids. From germline, CDR1 is SGHVS and CDR2 FQNEAQ. The CDR3 sequence is CASSLEGAGLNQPQHF. Incomplete CDR3 DNA: TGTGCCAGCAGCTTAGAGGGCGCAGGGCTAAATCAGCCC.

Points on this clone: From the germline J gene comes the end of the CDR3, since the read stops 3 residues before it. The chain combines TRBV7-3 with TRBJ2-1, with 7 bases matching TRBD2. This CDR3 region has 14 residues. Germline CDR1 SGHTA, CDR2 FQGTGA. The V segment lost 4 bases and the J segment 8 bases; nucleotides outside the gene matches: 8. Partial CDR3 DNA: TGTGCCAGCAGCTCCTTTGGCGGGAGCTATGAG. Its translation is CASSSFGGSYE. The whole CDR3 is CASSSFGGSYEQFF.